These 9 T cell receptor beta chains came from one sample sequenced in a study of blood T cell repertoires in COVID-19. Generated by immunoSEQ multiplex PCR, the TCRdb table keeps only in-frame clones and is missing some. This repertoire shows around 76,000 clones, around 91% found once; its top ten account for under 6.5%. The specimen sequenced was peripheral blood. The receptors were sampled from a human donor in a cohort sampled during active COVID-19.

CDR3 protein: CASAFQAEAFF. CDR3 DNA sequence: TGTGCTAGTGCCTTCCAGGCTGAAGCTTTCTTT. This chain connects TRBV12-5 to TRBJ1-1, with D uncertain. V lost 7 bases and J lost 6, with 9 bases in between. Germline V CDR1 and CDR2: LGHNT, FRNRAP. The CDR3 loop spans 11 amino acids.

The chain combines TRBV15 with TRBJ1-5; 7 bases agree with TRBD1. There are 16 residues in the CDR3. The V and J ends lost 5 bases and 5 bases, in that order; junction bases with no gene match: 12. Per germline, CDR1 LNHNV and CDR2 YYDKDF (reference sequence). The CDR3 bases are TGTGCCACCAGCTTGGACGGACCTACAGGGGATCAGCCCCAGCATTTT. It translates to CATSLDGPTGDQPQHF.

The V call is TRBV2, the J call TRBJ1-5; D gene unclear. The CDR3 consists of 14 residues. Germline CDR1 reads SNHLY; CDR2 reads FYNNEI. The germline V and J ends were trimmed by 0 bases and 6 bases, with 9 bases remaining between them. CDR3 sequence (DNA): TGTGCCAGCAGTGAAGCGCCAGGAGGTCAGCCCCAGCATTTT. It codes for CASSEAPGGQPQHF.

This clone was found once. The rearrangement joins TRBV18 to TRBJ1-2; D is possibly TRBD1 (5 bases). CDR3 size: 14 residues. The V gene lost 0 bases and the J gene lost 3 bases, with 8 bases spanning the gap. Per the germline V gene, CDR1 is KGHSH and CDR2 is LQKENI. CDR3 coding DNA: TGTGCCAGCTCACCACCATCAGGGCACTATGGCTACACCTTC. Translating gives CASSPPSGHYGYTF.

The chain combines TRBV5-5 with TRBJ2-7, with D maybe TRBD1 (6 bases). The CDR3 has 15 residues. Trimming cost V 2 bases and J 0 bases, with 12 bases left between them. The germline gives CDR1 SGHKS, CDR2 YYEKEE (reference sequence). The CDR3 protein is CASSLGQTRSYEQYF. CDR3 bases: TGTGCCAGCAGCTTAGGACAGACCCGCTCCTACGAGCAGTACTTC.

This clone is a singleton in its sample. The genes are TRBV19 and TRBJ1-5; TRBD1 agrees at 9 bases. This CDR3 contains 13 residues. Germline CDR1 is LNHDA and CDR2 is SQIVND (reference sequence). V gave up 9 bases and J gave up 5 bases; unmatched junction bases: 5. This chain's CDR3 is CASTDRGDQPQHF. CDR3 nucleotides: TGTGCCAGCACAGACAGGGGGGATCAGCCCCAGCATTTT.

The chain's CDR3 is CASSQSWETGIDNEQFF. The CDR3 region has the DNA TGCGCCAGCAGCCAGTCCTGGGAGACAGGGATTGACAATGAGCAGTTCTTC. The chain uses TRBV4-3 and TRBJ2-1, with 7 bases that match TRBD1. The J segment lost 5 bases and the V segment lost 3 bases, leaving 13 bases of the junction unmatched. Germline V CDR1 and CDR2: LGHNA, YSLEER. The CDR3 runs to 17 residues.

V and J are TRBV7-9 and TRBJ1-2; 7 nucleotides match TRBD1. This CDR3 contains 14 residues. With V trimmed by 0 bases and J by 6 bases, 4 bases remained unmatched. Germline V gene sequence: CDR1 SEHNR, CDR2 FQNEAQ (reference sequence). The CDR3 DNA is TGTGCCAGCAGCTTAGCAGGCAGGGGGAATGGCTACACCTTC. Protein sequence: CASSLAGRGNGYTF. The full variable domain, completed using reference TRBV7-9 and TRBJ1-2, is DTGVSQNPRHKITKRGQNVTFRCDPISEHNRLYWYRQTLGQGPEFLTYFQNEAQLEKSRLLSDRFSAERPKGSFSTLEIQRTEQGDSAMYLCASSLAGRGNGYTFGSGTRLTVV.

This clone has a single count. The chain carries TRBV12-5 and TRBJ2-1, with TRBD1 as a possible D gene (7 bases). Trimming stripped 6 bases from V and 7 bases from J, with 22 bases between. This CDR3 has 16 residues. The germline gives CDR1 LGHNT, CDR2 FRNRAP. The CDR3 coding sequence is TGTGCTAGTGGCCCGCGCGGGACAGATCCCCCGAATGAGCAGTTCTTC. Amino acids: CASGPRGTDPPNEQFF.